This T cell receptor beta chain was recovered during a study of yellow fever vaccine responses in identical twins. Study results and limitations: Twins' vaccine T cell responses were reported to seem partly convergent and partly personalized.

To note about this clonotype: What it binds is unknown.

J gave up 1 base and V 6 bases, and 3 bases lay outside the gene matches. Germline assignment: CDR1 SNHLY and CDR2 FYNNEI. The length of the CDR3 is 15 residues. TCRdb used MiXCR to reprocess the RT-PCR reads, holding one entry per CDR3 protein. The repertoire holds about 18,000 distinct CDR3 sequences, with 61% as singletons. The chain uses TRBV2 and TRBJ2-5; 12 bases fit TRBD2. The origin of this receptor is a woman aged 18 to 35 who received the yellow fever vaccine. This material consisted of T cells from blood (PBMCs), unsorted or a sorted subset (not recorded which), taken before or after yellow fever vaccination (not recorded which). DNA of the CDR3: TGTGCCAGCAGACCGACTAGCGGGGGCCAAGAGACCCAGTACTTC. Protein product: CASRPTSGGQETQYF. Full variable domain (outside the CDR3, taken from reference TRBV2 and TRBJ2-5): EPEVTQTPSHQVTQMGQEVILRCVPISNHLYFYWYRQILGQKVEFLVSFYNNEISEKSEIFDDQFSVERPDGSNFTLKIRSTKLEDSAMYFCASRPTSGGQETQYFGPGTRLLVL.